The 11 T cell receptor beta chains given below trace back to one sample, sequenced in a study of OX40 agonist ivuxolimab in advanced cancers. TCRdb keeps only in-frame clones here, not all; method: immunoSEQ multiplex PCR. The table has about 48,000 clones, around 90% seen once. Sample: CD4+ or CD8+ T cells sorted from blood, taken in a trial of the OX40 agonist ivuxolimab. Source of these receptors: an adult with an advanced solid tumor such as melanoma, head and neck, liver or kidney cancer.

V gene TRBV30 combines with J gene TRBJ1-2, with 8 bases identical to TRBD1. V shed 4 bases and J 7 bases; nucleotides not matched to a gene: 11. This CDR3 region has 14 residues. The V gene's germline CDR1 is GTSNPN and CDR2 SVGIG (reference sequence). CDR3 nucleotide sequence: TGTGCCTGGACCCCCTGGCAGGGGGCGGGTGGCTACACCTTC. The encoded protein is CAWTPWQGAGGYTF.

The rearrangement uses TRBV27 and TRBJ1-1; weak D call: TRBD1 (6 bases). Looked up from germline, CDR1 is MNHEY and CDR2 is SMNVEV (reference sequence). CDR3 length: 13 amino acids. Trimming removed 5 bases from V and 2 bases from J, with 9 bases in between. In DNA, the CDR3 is TGTGCCAGCAGTAGGACAGTCAACACTGAAGCTTTCTTT. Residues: CASSRTVNTEAFF.

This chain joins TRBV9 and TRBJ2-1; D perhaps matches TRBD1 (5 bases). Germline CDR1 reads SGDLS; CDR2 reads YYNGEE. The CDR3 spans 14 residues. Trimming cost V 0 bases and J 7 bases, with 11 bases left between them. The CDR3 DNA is TGTGCCAGCAGCGTAGGGCAGGGAAAAAATGAGCAGTTCTTC. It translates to CASSVGQGKNEQFF.

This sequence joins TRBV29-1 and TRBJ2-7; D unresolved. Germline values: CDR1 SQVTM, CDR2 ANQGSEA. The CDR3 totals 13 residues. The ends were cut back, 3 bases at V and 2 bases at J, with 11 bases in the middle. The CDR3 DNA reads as TGCAGCGTTGAGACGGGCGGACCCTACGAGCAGTACTTC. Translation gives CSVETGGPYEQYF.

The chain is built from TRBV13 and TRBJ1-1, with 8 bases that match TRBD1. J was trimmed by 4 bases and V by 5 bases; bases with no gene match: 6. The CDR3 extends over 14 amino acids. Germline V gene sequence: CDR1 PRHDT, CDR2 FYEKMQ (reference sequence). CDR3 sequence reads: CASSGTGLGTEAFF. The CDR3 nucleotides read TGTGCCAGCAGCGGGACAGGCCTTGGCACTGAAGCTTTCTTT.

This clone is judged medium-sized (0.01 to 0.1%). The CDR3 DNA is TGTGCCAGCAGTCTGCAGGCGGACTCCTACGAGCAGTACTTC. This codes for CASSLQADSYEQYF. This chain joins TRBV6-4 and TRBJ2-7; D unresolved. This CDR3 comprises 14 residues. V lost 5 bases to trimming and J lost 0 bases, with 11 bases between them. Germline CDR1 is MRHNA and CDR2 is SNTAGT.

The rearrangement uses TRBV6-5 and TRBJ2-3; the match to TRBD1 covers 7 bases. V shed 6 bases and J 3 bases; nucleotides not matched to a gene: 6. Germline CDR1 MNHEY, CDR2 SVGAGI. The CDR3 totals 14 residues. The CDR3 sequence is CASRPDRETDTQYF. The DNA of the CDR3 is TGTGCCAGCAGGCCCGACAGGGAAACAGATACGCAGTATTTT.

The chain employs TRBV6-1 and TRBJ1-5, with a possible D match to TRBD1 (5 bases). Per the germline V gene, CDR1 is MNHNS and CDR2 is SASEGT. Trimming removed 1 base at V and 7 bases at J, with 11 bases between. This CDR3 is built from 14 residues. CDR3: CASSEVGGWQPQHF. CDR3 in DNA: TGTGCCAGCAGTGAAGTTGGGGGTTGGCAGCCCCAGCATTTT.

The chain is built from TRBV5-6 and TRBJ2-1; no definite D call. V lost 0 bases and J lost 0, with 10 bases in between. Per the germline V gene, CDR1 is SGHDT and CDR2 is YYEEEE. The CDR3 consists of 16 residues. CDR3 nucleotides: TGTGCCAGCAGCTTGGACTTGGTAAGCTCCTACAATGAGCAGTTCTTC. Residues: CASSLDLVSSYNEQFF. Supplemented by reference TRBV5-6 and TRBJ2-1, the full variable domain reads DAGVTQSPTHLIKTRGQQVTLRCSPKSGHDTVSWYQQALGQGPQFIFQYYEEEERQRGNFPDRFSGHQFPNYSSELNVNALLLGDSALYLCASSLDLVSSYNEQFFGPGTRLTVL.

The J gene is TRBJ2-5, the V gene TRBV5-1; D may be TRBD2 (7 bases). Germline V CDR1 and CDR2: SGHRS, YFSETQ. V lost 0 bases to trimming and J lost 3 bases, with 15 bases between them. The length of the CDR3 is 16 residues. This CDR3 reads CASSLAEGEGEETQYF. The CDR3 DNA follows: TGCGCCAGCAGCTTGGCCGAGGGGGAGGGGGAAGAGACCCAGTACTTC.

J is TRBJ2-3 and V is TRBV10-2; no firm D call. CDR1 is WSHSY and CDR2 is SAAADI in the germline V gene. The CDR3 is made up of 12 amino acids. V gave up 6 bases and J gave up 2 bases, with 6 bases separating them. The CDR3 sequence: CASSQTTDTQYF. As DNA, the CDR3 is TGCGCCAGCAGCCAGACCACAGATACGCAGTATTTT.